The TCR beta chain described here comes from a study of blood T cells in healthy people across ages. Sample-barcoded 5' priming and a J-beta primer mix drove a second PCR of about 6 to 12 cycles. TCRdb redid the calling of the 5' RACE reads with MiXCR, one entry per CDR3 protein. The sample includes 1.5 million or so distinct CDR3 sequences, around 39% of them seen just once. Material: blood. The sequence derives from a woman between 18 and 29 years old in good health.

CDR3: CASSLPGGQGVDKNIQYF. As DNA, the CDR3 is TGTGCCAGCAGTCTCCCGGGGGGCCAGGGGGTTGACAAAAACATTCAGTACTTC. The chain recombines TRBV28 with TRBJ2-4, with D perhaps TRBD1 or TRBD2 (7 bases each). CDR3 size: 18 residues. Germline V lookup: CDR1 MDHEN, CDR2 SYDVKM. V lost 5 bases and J 3 bases, leaving 23 bases between the germline ends. Drawing the rest from reference TRBV28 and TRBJ2-4, the complete variable domain is DVKVTQSSRYLVKRTGEKVFLECVQDMDHENMFWYRQDPGLGLRLIYFSYDVKMKEKGDIPEGYSVSREKKERFSLILESASTNQTSMYLCASSLPGGQGVDKNIQYFGAGTRLSVL.